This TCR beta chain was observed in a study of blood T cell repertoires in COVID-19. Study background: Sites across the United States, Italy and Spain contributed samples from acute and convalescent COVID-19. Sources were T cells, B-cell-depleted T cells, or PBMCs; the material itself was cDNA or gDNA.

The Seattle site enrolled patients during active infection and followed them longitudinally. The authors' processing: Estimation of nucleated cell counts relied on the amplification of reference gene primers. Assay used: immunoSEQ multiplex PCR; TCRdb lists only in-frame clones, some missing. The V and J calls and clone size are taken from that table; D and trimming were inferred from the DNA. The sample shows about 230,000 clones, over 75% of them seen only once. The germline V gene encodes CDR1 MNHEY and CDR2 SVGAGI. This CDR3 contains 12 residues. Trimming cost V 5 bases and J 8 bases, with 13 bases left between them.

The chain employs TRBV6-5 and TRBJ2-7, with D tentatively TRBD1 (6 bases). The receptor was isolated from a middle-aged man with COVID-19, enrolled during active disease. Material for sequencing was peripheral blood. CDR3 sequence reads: CASSTRGIKQYF. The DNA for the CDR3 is TGTGCCAGCAGTACCAGGGGCATCAAGCAGTACTTC.